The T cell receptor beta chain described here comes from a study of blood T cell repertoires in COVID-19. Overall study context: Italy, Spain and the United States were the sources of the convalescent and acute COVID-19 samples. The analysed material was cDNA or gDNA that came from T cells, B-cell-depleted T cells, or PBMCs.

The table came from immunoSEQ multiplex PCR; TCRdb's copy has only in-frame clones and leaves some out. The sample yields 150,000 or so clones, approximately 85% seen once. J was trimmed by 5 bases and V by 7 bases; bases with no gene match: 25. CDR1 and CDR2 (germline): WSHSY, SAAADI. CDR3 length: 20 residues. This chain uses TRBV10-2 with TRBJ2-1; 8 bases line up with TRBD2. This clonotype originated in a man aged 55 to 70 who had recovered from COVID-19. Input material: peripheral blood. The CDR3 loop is CASTIFDPSVGGGPDNEQFF. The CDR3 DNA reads TGCGCCAGCACCATTTTCGACCCTTCGGTTGGCGGGGGGCCGGACAATGAGCAGTTCTTC.